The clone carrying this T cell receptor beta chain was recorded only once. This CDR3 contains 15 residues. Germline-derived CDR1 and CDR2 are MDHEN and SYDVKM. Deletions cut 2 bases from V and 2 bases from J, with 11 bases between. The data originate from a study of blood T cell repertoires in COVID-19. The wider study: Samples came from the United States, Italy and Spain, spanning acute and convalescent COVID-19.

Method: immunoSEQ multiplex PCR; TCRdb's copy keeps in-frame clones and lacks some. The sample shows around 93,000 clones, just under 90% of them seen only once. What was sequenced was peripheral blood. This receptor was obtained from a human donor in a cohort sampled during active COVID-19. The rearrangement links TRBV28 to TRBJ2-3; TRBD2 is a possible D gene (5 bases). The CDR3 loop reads CASSLGLAPTDTQYF. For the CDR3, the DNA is TGTGCCAGCAGTTTAGGGCTAGCCCCCACAGATACGCAGTATTTT. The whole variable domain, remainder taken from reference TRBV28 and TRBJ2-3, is DVKVTQSSRYLVKRTGEKVFLECVQDMDHENMFWYRQDPGLGLRLIYFSYDVKMKEKGDIPEGYSVSREKKERFSLILESASTNQTSMYLCASSLGLAPTDTQYFGPGTRLTVL.